Listed below are T cell receptor beta chains from one sample, sequenced in a study of T-cell memory formation after mild COVID-19. Via MiXCR, TCRdb re-called the 5' RACE reads, giving one row per CDR3 protein. The sample lists roughly 200,000 distinct CDR3 sequences; 20% to 25% were seen once. Sequenced: PBMCs or a T cell subset sorted from them (not recorded which). These receptors were collected from an adult woman who had mild COVID-19 (a few samples of this study predate the infection). Cell type and time point are not known. Both conserved end residues are trimmed from each CDR3.

V	CDR3
TRBV4-1	ASSQADTYGYT
TRBV18	ASSPKAVTLFSGANVLT
TRBV29-1	SVEPGTYNEQF
TRBV7-2	ASSTEGYGSYEQY
TRBV5-1	ASSDHGGGNYNEQF
TRBV3-1	ASSPWTSGRAFQETQY
TRBV12-3/TRBV12-4	ASSGPGQGAKSSEAF
TRBV7-9	ASSAKGGQF
TRBV7-9	ASSSYRDLGGYT
TRBV6-5	ASSSRLGQGGTEAF
TRBV27	ASSLSAAGPPYYGYT
TRBV6-5	ASIPPGSEAF
TRBV9	ASSGSGTPSRNEQF
TRBV12-3/TRBV12-4	ASSFGGSGVNEQF
TRBV7-9	ASSADRVDEKLF
TRBV5-4	ASSSEGEQY
TRBV24-1	ATSGTGVSKAF
TRBV7-9	ASSPIQGNTEAF
TRBV5-6	ASRPTLGGWNEQF
TRBV7-9	ASSSNTKAPYNEQF
TRBV20-1	SAREDRGNTGELF
TRBV7-9	ASSLSEEWYGYT
TRBV29-1	SVEDWHLLDGGYQETQY
TRBV29-1	SVDGTSGSSYNEQF
TRBV7-9	ASSETSGRNQETQY
TRBV6-5	AGPRGRMALYGYT
TRBV7-2	ASSSGLAGFNEQY
TRBV6-1	ATTIDSFNEKLF
TRBV5-6	ATAPQGNTDTQY
TRBV12-3/TRBV12-4	ASSFRGSLETQY
TRBV15	ATSPWVSSYNEQF
TRBV5-6	ASSAGSSLVEQF
TRBV20-1	SASMTSAYQETQY
TRBV29-1	SVEADSYEQY
TRBV29-1	SVESRDRNYGYT
TRBV4-3	ASSQDEGDNTGELF
TRBV5-6	ASSLVREGTEAF
TRBV7-9	AGGEAALNEQF
TRBV11-2	ASSLGRVQPQH
TRBV7-2	ASRTTRAYEQY
TRBV30	AWDSGSGTGELF